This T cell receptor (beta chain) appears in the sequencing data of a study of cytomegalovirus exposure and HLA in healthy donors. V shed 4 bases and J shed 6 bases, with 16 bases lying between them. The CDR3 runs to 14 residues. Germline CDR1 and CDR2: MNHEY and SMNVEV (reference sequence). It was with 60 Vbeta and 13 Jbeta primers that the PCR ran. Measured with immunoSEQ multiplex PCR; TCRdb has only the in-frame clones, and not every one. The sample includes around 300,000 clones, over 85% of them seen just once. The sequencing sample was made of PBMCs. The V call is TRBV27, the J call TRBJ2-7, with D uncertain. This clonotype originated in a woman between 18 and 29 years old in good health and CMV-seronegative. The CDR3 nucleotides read TGTGCCAGCAGTTCGGTCGGTTCCCTTTCCGAGCAGTACTTC. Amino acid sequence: CASSSVGSLSEQYF.